Listed below are T cell receptor beta chains from one sample, sequenced in a study of cytomegalovirus exposure and HLA in healthy donors. Sequenced by immunoSEQ multiplex PCR; TCRdb stores in-frame clones only, minus some. In the table there are some 190,000 clones, roughly 80% of which are singletons. The sequencing input was PBMCs. These receptors were obtained from a girl between 5 and 17 years old in good health and CMV-seropositive. Both conserved end residues are part of each CDR3. D genes are given only for firm matches. Not all rows give a size; the values are once, few, many and, for expanded clones, a class.

clone_size	j_call	d_call	v_call	cdr3_aa	cdr3_nt
.	TRBJ2-3	TRBD1	TRBV6-5	CASSYSIQGANTQYF	TGTGCCAGCAGTTACTCGATACAGGGGGCCAATACGCAGTATTTT
.	TRBJ1-1	.	TRBV5-6	CASSLSGGFTEAFF	TGTGCCAGCAGCTTGTCGGGGGGTTTCACTGAAGCTTTCTTT
.	TRBJ2-7	TRBD1	TRBV5-1	CASSSSGTDYEQYF	TGCGCCAGCAGCTCCTCCGGGACAGACTACGAGCAGTACTTC
.	TRBJ2-5	.	TRBV19	CASSNTGLAEETQYF	TGTGCCAGTAGTAACACAGGGCTTGCTGAAGAGACCCAGTACTTC
.	TRBJ2-7	TRBD2	TRBV7-9	CASSLEAGGPGEQYF	TGTGCCAGCAGCTTAGAGGCGGGAGGGCCGGGAGAGCAGTACTTC
.	TRBJ1-2	.	TRBV4-3	CASSQSSWGGDYGYTF	TGCGCCAGCAGCCAATCCTCTTGGGGGGGAGACTATGGCTACACCTTC
.	TRBJ2-3	TRBD1	TRBV5-4	CALRTGQHTDTQYF	TGTGCCTTACGAACGGGACAGCACACAGATACGCAGTATTTT
once	TRBJ2-7	.	TRBV6-6	CASSRLYEQYF	TGTGCCAGCAGTCGTCTCTACGAGCAGTACTTC
.	TRBJ2-7	TRBD2	TRBV6-5	CASSYASGYEQYF	TGTGCCAGCAGTTACGCTAGCGGCTACGAGCAGTACTTC
.	TRBJ1-2	.	TRBV10-1	CASSAGRNTLYGYTF	TGCGCCAGCAGCGCGGGCCGGAATACCCTCTATGGCTACACCTTC
.	TRBJ2-7	TRBD1	TRBV18	CASSPTGSHEQYF	TGTGCCAGCTCTCCGACAGGGTCCCACGAGCAGTACTTC
.	TRBJ2-5	TRBD1	TRBV12-5	CASGTGQLSIIQETQYF	TGTGCTAGTGGCACGGGACAGCTCTCTATCATCCAAGAGACCCAGTACTTC
.	TRBJ2-1	TRBD2	TRBV5-1	CASSPPGLAVYNEQFF	TGCGCCAGCAGCCCCCCGGGACTAGCAGTTTACAATGAGCAGTTCTTC
.	TRBJ1-5	.	TRBV2	CASAGGTNSNQPQHF	TGTGCCAGCGCGGGGGGAACAAATAGCAATCAGCCCCAGCATTTT
.	TRBJ2-1	.	TRBV27	CASSSTPGIRNEQFF	TGTGCCAGCAGTTCGACACCAGGGATTCGCAATGAGCAGTTCTTC
once	TRBJ2-2	TRBD1	TRBV25-1	CASSGPQGQQNTGELFF	TGTGCCAGCAGTGGCCCCCAGGGACAGCAGAACACCGGGGAGCTGTTTTTT
.	TRBJ2-3	.	TRBV4-2	CASGSGRPSTDTQYF	TGTGCCAGCGGCAGCGGGCGGCCTAGCACAGATACGCAGTATTTT
.	TRBJ1-1	.	TRBV9	CASSSGGEDTEAFF	TGTGCCAGCAGCTCCGGGGGGGAGGACACTGAAGCTTTCTTT
.	TRBJ1-2	TRBD1	TRBV4-2	CASSPPSGTVGYTF	TGTGCCAGCAGCCCACCATCCGGGACAGTGGGCTACACCTTC
.	TRBJ2-3	TRBD2	TRBV9	CASSVGLAGVVTQYF	TGTGCCAGCAGCGTAGGGCTAGCGGGAGTTGTTACGCAGTATTTT
.	TRBJ1-4	TRBD1	TRBV5-1	CASSLGTGVGKKLFF	TGCGCCAGCAGCTTGGGGACAGGGGTGGGGAAAAAACTGTTTTTT
once	TRBJ1-2	TRBD1	TRBV2	CASKGTGTFYGYTF	TGTGCCAGCAAAGGGACAGGGACCTTCTATGGCTACACCTTC
.	TRBJ2-3	TRBD2	TRBV11-1	CASSFGLADTDTQYF	TGTGCCAGCAGCTTTGGACTAGCGGACACAGATACGCAGTATTTT
.	TRBJ2-1	TRBD2	TRBV27	CASSYGTSPQFF	TGTGCCAGCAGTTACGGGACTAGCCCGCAGTTCTTC
.	TRBJ2-1	TRBD2	TRBV5-1	CASSSGTSGLYNEQFF	TGCGCCAGCAGCTCTGGGACTAGCGGATTATACAATGAGCAGTTCTTC
few	TRBJ1-1	.	TRBV2	CASSDEGGSTEAFF	TGTGCCAGCAGTGACGAGGGAGGAAGCACTGAAGCTTTCTTT
.	TRBJ2-1	.	TRBV10-1	CASREITRIGSSTYNEQFF	TGCGCCAGCAGGGAAATCACTAGGATTGGGAGTTCCACCTACAATGAGCAGTTCTTC
.	TRBJ1-2	.	TRBV5-4	CASSLDGLYGYTF	TGTGCCAGCAGCTTGGACGGACTATATGGCTACACCTTC
.	TRBJ2-7	.	TRBV6-6	CASTGAIVGEQYF	TGTGCCAGCACAGGGGCCATCGTGGGCGAGCAGTACTTC